This paragraph covers one TCR beta chain sequence. Its antigen is still unknown. Data came from immunoSEQ multiplex PCR; TCRdb stores just in-frame clones and leaves some out. The profile shows roughly 320,000 clones, 87% of them singletons. The data were obtained in a study of shared clonotypes between healthy human individuals. Overall study findings and caveats: Large depth notwithstanding, sorted-subset sequencing proved incomplete by rarefaction. Several donors showed sharing of approximately 5% of naive CD4 clonotypes.

Recent acute infections and vaccinations were absent in the healthy HIV-negative adult donors. CCR7-negative CD45RA+ TemRA cells were combined with CD45RO+ cells to form CD8 memory. This TCR was recovered from a man younger than 35 in good health. Material: memory CD8+ T cells sorted from blood. Subset described: CD45RO+ cells pooled with CCR7-negative TemRA cells.

The CDR3 DNA reads as TGTGCCAGCGGCTTCGGGGGAGAGGCGGACATTCAGTACTTC. Translating it yields CASGFGGEADIQYF. The rearrangement joins TRBV9 to TRBJ2-4; tentative D call: TRBD2 (6 bases). The V gene lost 7 bases and the J gene lost 8 bases, with 19 bases spanning the gap. The CDR3 length is 14 residues. Germline-derived CDR1 and CDR2 are SGDLS and YYNGEE. Combining the CDR3 with reference TRBV9 and TRBJ2-4 gives the whole variable domain DSGVTQTPKHLITATGQRVTLRCSPRSGDLSVYWYQQSLDQGLQFLIQYYNGEERAKGNILERFSAQQFPDLHSELNLSSLELGDSALYFCASGFGGEADIQYFGAGTRLSVL.